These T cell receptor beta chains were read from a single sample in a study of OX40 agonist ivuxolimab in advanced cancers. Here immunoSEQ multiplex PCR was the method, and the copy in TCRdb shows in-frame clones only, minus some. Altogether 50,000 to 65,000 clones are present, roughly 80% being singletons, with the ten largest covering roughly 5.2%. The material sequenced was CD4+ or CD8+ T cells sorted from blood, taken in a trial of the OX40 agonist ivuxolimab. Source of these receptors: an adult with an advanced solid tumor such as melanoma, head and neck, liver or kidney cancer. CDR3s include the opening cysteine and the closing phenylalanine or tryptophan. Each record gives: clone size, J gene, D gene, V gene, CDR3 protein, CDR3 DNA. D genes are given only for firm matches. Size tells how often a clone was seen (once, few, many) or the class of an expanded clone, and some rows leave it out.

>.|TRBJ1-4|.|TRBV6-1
CASSESGKAPYYEKLFF
TGTGCCAGCAGTGAATCCGGAAAGGCACCCTACTATGAAAAACTGTTTTTT
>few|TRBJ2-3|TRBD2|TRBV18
CASSPDSGRAGPTDTQYF
TGTGCCAGCTCACCGGATAGCGGGAGGGCCGGCCCCACAGATACGCAGTATTTT
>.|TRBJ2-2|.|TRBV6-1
CASSLTETGELFF
TGTGCCAGCAGTCTGACAGAAACCGGGGAGCTGTTTTTT
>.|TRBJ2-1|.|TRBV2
CASSDRGREQFF
TGTGCCAGCAGTGACCGTGGACGGGAGCAGTTCTTC
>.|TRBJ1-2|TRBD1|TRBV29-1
CSVVGTGFYGYTF
TGCAGCGTTGTAGGGACAGGGTTCTATGGCTACACCTTC
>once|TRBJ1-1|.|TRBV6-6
CASSYHTEAFF
TGTGCCAGCAGTTACCACACTGAAGCTTTCTTT
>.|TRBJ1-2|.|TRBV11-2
CASSLEAGDYGYTF
TGTGCCAGCAGCTTAGAAGCTGGGGACTATGGCTACACCTTC
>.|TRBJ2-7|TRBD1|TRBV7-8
CASSSSTGGGKQYF
TGTGCCAGCAGCTCTTCGACAGGGGGCGGTAAGCAGTACTTC
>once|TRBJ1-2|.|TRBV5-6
CASLKRRLYGYTF
TGTGCCAGCTTGAAGCGACGCCTCTATGGCTACACCTTC
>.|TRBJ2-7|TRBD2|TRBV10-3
CAILIRAAGESTEQYF
TGTGCCATCCTCATCCGGGCGGCGGGAGAAAGTACCGAGCAGTACTTC
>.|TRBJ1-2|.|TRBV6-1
CASSEGLLGIYGYTF
TGTGCCAGCAGTGAAGGTCTATTAGGGATCTATGGCTACACCTTC